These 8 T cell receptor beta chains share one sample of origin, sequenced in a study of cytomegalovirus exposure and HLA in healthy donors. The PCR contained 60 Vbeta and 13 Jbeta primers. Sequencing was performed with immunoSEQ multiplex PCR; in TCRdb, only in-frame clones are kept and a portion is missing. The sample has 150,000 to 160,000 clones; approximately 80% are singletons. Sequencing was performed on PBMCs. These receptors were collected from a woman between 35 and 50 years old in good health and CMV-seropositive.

The CDR3 is CASSQEDPGTSVRSYNEQFF. DNA for the CDR3: TGCGCCAGCAGCCAAGAAGATCCCGGGACTAGTGTACGCTCCTACAATGAGCAGTTCTTC. This rearrangement joins TRBV4-1 to TRBJ2-1, with 8 bases fitting TRBD2. Germline V lookup: CDR1 MGHRA, CDR2 YSYEKL. V was clipped by 0 bases and J by 0 bases; unmatched bases: 13. The CDR3 contains 20 residues.

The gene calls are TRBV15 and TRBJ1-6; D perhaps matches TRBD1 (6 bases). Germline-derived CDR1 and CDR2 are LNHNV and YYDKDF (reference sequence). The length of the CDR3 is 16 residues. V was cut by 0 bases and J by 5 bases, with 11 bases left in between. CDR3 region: CATSRETGINNSPLHF. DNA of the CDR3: TGTGCCACCAGCAGAGAAACAGGGATTAATAATTCACCCCTCCACTTT.

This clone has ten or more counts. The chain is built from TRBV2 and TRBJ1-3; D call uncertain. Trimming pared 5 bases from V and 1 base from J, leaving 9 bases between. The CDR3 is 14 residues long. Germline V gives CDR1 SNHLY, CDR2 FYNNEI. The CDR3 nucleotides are TGTGCCAGCAGTTTGGCCCAATCTGGAAACACCATATATTTT. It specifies CASSLAQSGNTIYF.

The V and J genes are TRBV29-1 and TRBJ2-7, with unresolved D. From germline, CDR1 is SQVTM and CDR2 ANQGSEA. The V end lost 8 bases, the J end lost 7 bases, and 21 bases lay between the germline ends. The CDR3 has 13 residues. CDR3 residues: CSSIGEQSREQYF. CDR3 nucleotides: TGCAGCTCAATAGGTGAACAATCTAGAGAGCAGTACTTC.

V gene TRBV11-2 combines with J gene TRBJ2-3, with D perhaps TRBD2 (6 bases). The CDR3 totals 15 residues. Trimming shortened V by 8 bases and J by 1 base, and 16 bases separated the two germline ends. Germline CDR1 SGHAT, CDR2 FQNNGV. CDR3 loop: CASGSLARGTDTQYF. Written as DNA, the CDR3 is TGTGCCAGCGGTAGTCTAGCGAGGGGCACAGATACGCAGTATTTT.

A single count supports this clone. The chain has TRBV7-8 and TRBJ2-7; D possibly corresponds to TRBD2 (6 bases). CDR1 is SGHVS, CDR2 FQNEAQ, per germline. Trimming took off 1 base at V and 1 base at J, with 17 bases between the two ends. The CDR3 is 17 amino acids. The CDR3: CASSLGGVSERSYEQYF. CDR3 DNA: TGTGCCAGCAGCTTAGGGGGGGTGTCGGAGAGATCCTACGAGCAGTACTTC.

The CDR3 bases are TGTGCCAGCAGTCCGCTAGCGGGAGCCTCCTACGAGCAGTACTTC. Translating it yields CASSPLAGASYEQYF. The gene calls are TRBV6-5 and TRBJ2-7; 10 nucleotides agree with TRBD2. The germline CDR1 and CDR2 sequences are MNHEY and SVGAGI. V lost 5 bases and J lost 0; bases outside the gene matches: 4. The CDR3 runs 15 residues.

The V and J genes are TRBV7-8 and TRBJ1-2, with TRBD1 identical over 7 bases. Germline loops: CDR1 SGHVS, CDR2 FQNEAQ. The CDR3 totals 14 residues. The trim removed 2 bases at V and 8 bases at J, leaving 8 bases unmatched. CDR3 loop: CASSLMGQGEGYTF. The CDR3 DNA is TGTGCCAGCAGCTTAATGGGGCAGGGGGAGGGCTACACCTTC.